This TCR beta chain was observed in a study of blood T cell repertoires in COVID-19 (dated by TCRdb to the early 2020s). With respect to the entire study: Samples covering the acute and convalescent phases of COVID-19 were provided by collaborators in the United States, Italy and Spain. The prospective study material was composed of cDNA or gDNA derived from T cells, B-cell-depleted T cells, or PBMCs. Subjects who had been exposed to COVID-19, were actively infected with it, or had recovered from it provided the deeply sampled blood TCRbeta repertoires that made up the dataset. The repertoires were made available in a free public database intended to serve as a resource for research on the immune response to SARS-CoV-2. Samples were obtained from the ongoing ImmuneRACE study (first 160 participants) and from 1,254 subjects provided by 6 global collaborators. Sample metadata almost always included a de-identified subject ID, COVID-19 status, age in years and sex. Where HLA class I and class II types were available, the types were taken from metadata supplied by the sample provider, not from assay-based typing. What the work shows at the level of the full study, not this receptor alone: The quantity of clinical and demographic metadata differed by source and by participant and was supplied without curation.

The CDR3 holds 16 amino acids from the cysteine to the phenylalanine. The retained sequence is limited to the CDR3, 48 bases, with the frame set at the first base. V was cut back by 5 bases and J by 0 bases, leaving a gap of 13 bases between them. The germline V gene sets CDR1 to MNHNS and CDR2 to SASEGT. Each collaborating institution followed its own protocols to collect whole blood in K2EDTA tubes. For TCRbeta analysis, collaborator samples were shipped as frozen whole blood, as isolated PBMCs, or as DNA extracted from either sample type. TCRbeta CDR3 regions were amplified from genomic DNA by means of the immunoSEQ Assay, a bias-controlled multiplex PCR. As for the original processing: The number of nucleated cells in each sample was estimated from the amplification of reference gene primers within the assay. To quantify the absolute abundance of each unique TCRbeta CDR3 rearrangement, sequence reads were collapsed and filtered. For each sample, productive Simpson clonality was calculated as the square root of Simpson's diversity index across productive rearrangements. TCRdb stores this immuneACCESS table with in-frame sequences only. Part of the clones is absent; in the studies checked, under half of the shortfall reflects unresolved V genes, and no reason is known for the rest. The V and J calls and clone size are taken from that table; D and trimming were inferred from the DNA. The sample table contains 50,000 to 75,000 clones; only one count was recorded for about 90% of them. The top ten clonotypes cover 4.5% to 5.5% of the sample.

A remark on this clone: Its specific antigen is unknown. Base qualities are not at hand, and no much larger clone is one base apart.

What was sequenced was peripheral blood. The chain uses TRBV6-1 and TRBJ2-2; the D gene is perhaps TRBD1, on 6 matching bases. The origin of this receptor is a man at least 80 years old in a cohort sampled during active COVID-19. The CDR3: CASSQGTSTNTGELFF. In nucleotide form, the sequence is TGTGCCAGCAGTCAAGGGACATCGACGAACACCGGGGAGCTGTTTTTT.